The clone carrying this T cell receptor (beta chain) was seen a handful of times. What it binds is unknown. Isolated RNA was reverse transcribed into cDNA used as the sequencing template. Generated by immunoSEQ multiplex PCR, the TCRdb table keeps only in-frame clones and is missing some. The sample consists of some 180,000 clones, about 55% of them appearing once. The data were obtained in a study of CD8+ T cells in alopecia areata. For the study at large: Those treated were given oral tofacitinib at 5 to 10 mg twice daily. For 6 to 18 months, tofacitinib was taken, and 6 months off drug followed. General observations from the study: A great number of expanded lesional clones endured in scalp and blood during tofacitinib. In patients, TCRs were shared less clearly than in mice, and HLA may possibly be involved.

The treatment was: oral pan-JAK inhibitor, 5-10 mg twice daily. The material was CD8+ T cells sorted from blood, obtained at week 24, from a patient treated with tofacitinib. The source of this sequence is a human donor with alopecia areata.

CDR3 loop: CASSSTSGEQFF. The CDR3 nucleotides are TGTGCCAGCAGCTCCACTAGCGGTGAGCAGTTCTTC. This chain links TRBV5-5 with TRBJ2-1; 8 bases map to TRBD2. CDR1 is SGHKS, CDR2 YYEKEE, per germline (reference sequence). J gave up 9 bases and V 3 bases, and 2 bases lay outside the gene matches. The length of the CDR3 is 12 residues.